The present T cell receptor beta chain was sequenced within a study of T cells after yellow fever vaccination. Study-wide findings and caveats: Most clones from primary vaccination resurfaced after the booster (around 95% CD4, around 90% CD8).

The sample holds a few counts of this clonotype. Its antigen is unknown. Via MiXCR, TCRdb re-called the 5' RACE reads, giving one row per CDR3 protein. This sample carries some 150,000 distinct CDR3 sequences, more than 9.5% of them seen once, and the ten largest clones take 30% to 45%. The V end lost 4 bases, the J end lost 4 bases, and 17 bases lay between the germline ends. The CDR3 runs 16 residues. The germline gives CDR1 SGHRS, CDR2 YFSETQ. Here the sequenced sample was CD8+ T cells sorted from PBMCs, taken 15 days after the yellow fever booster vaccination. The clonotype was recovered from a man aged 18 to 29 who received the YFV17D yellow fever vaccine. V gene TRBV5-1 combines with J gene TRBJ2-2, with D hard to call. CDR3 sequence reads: CASSQIGEWVTGELFF. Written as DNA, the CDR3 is TGCGCCAGCAGCCAGATCGGAGAATGGGTCACCGGGGAGCTGTTTTTT.